The clone carrying this T cell receptor (beta chain) has at least ten counts. This sample's TCRbeta library carried unique molecular identifier barcodes. TCRdb processed the PCR reads anew with MiXCR; each CDR3 protein has one entry. The sample lists about 610,000 distinct CDR3 sequences, more than 9% seen once, with 3.5% to 5% in the top ten. The V gene lost 0 bases and the J gene lost 2 bases, with 11 bases spanning the gap. CDR3 length equals 15 residues. Germline loops: CDR1 KGHSH, CDR2 LQKENI. The data originate from a study of T-cell reconstitution after alpha-beta-depleted transplantation in children.

This clonotype was sampled from a human donor who donated a stem cell graft to a child with acute myeloid leukemia. Specimen: PBMCs from the stem cell graft donor, collected from the stem cell graft. This chain uses TRBV18 with TRBJ2-7; D might be TRBD1 (6 bases). The CDR3 DNA follows: TGTGCCAGCTCACCACCGGACACAGGGACCTACGAGCAGTACTTC. The encoded protein is CASSPPDTGTYEQYF.